The source of this TCR beta chain is a study of response to subunit inactivated influenza vaccine. The CDR3 sequence is 17 residues long. Trimming removed 2 bases from V and 5 bases from J; junction bases left unmatched: 5. The germline V gene has CDR1 SGHTA and CDR2 FQGTGA. TCRdb passed the RT-PCR reads through MiXCR, listing each CDR3 protein once. In the table there are more than 550,000 distinct CDR3 sequences, about an eighth of which are singletons. This sequence originates from a man in his fifties who received an inactivated influenza vaccine. This material consisted of PBMCs from blood, taken on the day of vaccination. The chain combines TRBV7-3 with TRBJ2-1, with 14 bases fitting TRBD2. In nucleotides, the CDR3 is TGTGCCAGCAGCTTATCCGGACTAGCGGGAGGTAACAATGAGCAGTTCTTC. Residues: CASSLSGLAGGNNEQFF.